This T cell receptor (beta chain) was sequenced in a study of T-cell reconstitution after alpha-beta-depleted transplantation in children. The germline CDR1 and CDR2 sequences are MNHEY and SMNVEV (reference sequence). The CDR3 is made up of 15 amino acids. The V gene lost 6 bases and the J gene lost 4 bases, with 17 bases spanning the gap. Preparation of the TCRbeta library was carried out with unique molecular identifiers. TCRdb used MiXCR to reprocess the PCR reads, holding one entry per CDR3 protein. Found here are about 230,000 distinct CDR3 sequences, 12% of them singletons; the top ten hold around 2.5%. This clonotype has ten or more counts.

The genes are TRBV27 and TRBJ2-3; D is uncertain. This sample comprised PBMCs from the stem cell graft donor, obtained from the stem cell graft. The receptor was isolated from a human donor who donated a stem cell graft to a child with acute lymphoblastic leukemia. This CDR3 is CASSRILGLPDTQYF. The CDR3 DNA reads as TGTGCCAGCAGCCGAATTCTTGGGCTCCCAGATACGCAGTATTTT.